A selection of T cell receptor beta chains follows, all from one sample in a study of a mutant IDH1 vaccine in newly diagnosed glioma. Assay: immunoSEQ multiplex PCR; the TCRdb copy retains only in-frame clones and omits some. The sample has tens of thousands of clones; 91% are singletons. For these receptors, no antigen is known. The specimen was PBMCs, collected from a glioma patient whose treatment included an IDH1 peptide vaccine. The origin of the receptors is a woman aged 45-65 years with glioma. CDR3s include the opening cysteine and the closing phenylalanine or tryptophan. D genes are given only for firm matches. Clone size is given for some rows only: seen once, a few or many times, or a class if the clone is expanded.

clone_size	v_call	d_call	j_call	cdr3_aa	cdr3_nt
-	TRBV19	TRBD2	TRBJ2-1	CASSMRLAAYNEQFF	TGTGCCAGTAGTATGAGGCTAGCGGCCTACAATGAGCAGTTCTTC
-	TRBV6-1	-	TRBJ1-1	CASNRGSPNTEAFF	TGTGCCAGCAATCGGGGCAGCCCGAACACTGAAGCTTTCTTT
-	TRBV5-1	TRBD2	TRBJ2-1	CASSASSGSLYNEQFF	TGCGCCAGCAGCGCCTCTAGCGGGAGCTTGTACAATGAGCAGTTCTTC
-	TRBV9	TRBD1	TRBJ1-2	CASSAGDRNYGYTF	TGTGCCAGCAGCGCAGGGGACAGGAACTATGGCTACACCTTC
few	TRBV28	-	TRBJ2-5	CASRDGSLRWAQYF	TGTGCCAGCAGGGACGGGAGTCTAAGGTGGGCCCAGTACTTC
-	TRBV4-1	-	TRBJ2-1	CASSQSLSEQFF	TGCGCCAGCAGCCAATCACTCAGCGAGCAGTTCTTC
-	TRBV10-3	-	TRBJ2-7	CAISGAGRLRDEQYF	TGTGCCATCAGTGGCGCGGGACGCCTGCGCGACGAGCAGTACTTC
-	TRBV5-4	TRBD1	TRBJ1-2	CASSPGTGGYGYTF	TGTGCCAGCAGTCCCGGGACAGGGGGTTATGGCTACACCTTC
-	TRBV5-6	-	TRBJ2-7	CASSLVRGWNEQYF	TGTGCCAGCAGCTTGGTTCGGGGGTGGAACGAGCAGTACTTC
-	TRBV6-6	TRBD1	TRBJ1-2	CASSRGQGADYTF	TGTGCCAGCAGTCGGGGACAGGGGGCTGACTACACCTTC
-	TRBV5-5	-	TRBJ2-7	CAGSGPMTPSYEQYF	TGTGCCGGCAGCGGTCCCATGACGCCTTCCTACGAGCAGTACTTC
-	TRBV19	-	TRBJ1-5	CASSWTDSNQPQHF	TGTGCCAGTAGTTGGACAGATAGCAATCAGCCCCAGCATTTT
once	TRBV19	TRBD2	TRBJ2-3	CASSIVGLGADTQYF	TGTGCCAGTAGTATTGTGGGACTAGGGGCAGATACGCAGTATTTT
-	TRBV7-2	-	TRBJ1-5	CASSLLGGTQPQHF	TGTGCCAGCAGCTTATTAGGTGGAACTCAGCCCCAGCATTTT
-	TRBV6-6	-	TRBJ2-1	CASSRGAVYNEQFF	TGTGCCAGCAGTCGAGGGGCGGTATACAATGAGCAGTTCTTC
-	TRBV23-1	-	TRBJ2-4	CASSHCEGRAKNIQYF	TGCGCCAGCAGTCACTGCGAGGGGAGAGCCAAAAACATTCAGTACTTC
-	TRBV9	-	TRBJ1-1	CASSVGGSSNTEAFF	TGTGCCAGCAGCGTAGGTGGCAGCTCAAACACTGAAGCTTTCTTT
-	TRBV19	TRBD1	TRBJ2-7	CASSVTGVREQYF	TGTGCCAGTAGTGTTACAGGGGTTCGCGAGCAGTACTTC
-	TRBV19	TRBD2	TRBJ2-3	CASSSLRAGEDTQYF	TGTGCCAGTAGTTCCTTGAGGGCGGGAGAAGATACGCAGTATTTT
-	TRBV10-3	TRBD1	TRBJ2-7	CAISAWDRGNEQYF	TGTGCCATCAGTGCTTGGGACAGGGGCAACGAGCAGTACTTC
-	TRBV7-2	TRBD2	TRBJ2-5	CASSFPGLAGGSRETQYF	TGTGCCAGCAGCTTCCCGGGACTAGCGGGAGGGTCTAGAGAGACCCAGTACTTC
-	TRBV28	TRBD1	TRBJ2-1	CASSSPGQPYNEQFF	TGTGCCAGCAGTTCCCCGGGACAGCCCTACAATGAGCAGTTCTTC
-	TRBV28	TRBD1	TRBJ1-2	CASSIRQGAYYGYTF	TGTGCCAGCAGTATCAGACAGGGGGCGTACTATGGCTACACCTTC
-	TRBV9	-	TRBJ2-7	CASSVGPGVNYEQYF	TGTGCCAGCAGCGTAGGTCCGGGAGTCAACTACGAGCAGTACTTC
-	TRBV30	TRBD1	TRBJ2-7	CAWGPGQGAREQYF	TGTGCCTGGGGCCCTGGACAGGGGGCGCGCGAGCAGTACTTC
-	TRBV30	-	TRBJ2-3	CAWSAGITDTQYF	TGTGCCTGGAGTGCTGGAATTACAGATACGCAGTATTTT
-	TRBV30	-	TRBJ1-1	CAWRRFSMNTEAFF	TGTGCCTGGAGACGGTTCTCTATGAACACTGAAGCTTTCTTT
-	TRBV7-9	TRBD1	TRBJ1-4	CASSVDRGGFEKLFF	TGTGCCAGCAGCGTCGACAGGGGGGGGTTTGAAAAACTGTTTTTT
few	TRBV7-3	-	TRBJ1-1	CASSLGQNTEAFF	TGTGCCAGCAGCCTCGGACAGAACACTGAAGCTTTCTTT
-	TRBV19	-	TRBJ1-1	CATQRQANTEAFF	TGTGCCACACAGCGACAGGCAAACACTGAAGCTTTCTTT
-	TRBV5-6	-	TRBJ2-3	CASSLGLGGITDTQYF	TGTGCCAGCAGCTTGGGTCTTGGGGGGATAACAGATACGCAGTATTTT
-	TRBV5-1	TRBD1	TRBJ2-7	CASSTGTGVAYEQYF	TGCGCCAGCAGCACCGGGACAGGGGTGGCCTACGAGCAGTACTTC
-	TRBV10-2	-	TRBJ2-7	CASSENKGNEQYF	TGCGCCAGCAGTGAGAATAAGGGAAACGAGCAGTACTTC
-	TRBV5-8	-	TRBJ2-1	CASSSSPWGRYNEQFF	TGTGCCAGCAGCTCCTCCCCCTGGGGCCGCTACAATGAGCAGTTCTTC
-	TRBV6-5	TRBD1	TRBJ1-2	CASSTGWTGAYGYTF	TGTGCCAGCAGTACGGGTTGGACAGGGGCCTATGGCTACACCTTC
-	TRBV30	TRBD2	TRBJ2-3	CAWSRGLAGSDTQYF	TGTGCCTGGAGTAGGGGACTAGCGGGTTCAGATACGCAGTATTTT
-	TRBV28	TRBD1	TRBJ2-5	CASSFEPGGTQYF	TGTGCCAGCAGTTTTGAACCAGGGGGGACCCAGTACTTC
few	TRBV21-1	-	TRBJ2-7	CARGVGPTYEQYF	TGTGCCAGGGGGGTTGGGCCCACCTACGAGCAGTACTTC
-	TRBV5-1	TRBD1	TRBJ1-1	CASSLQGTNTEAFF	TGCGCCAGCAGCTTACAGGGGACGAACACTGAAGCTTTCTTT
-	TRBV11-2	-	TRBJ2-1	CASSVRWQGIYNEQFF	TGTGCCAGCAGCGTTAGGTGGCAGGGAATCTACAATGAGCAGTTCTTC
-	TRBV10-1	-	TRBJ1-1	CASSFDRYTEAFF	TGCGCCAGCAGCTTCGACAGATACACTGAAGCTTTCTTT
-	TRBV5-1	-	TRBJ1-1	CASSLKGLNTEAFF	TGCGCCAGCAGCTTGAAAGGGCTAAACACTGAAGCTTTCTTT
once	TRBV5-1	-	TRBJ2-5	CASSFAGSQETQYF	TGCGCCAGCAGCTTTGCGGGCAGCCAAGAGACCCAGTACTTC
-	TRBV29-1	-	TRBJ1-1	CSATTDSYTEAFF	TGCAGCGCCACGACTGATTCCTACACTGAAGCTTTCTTT
-	TRBV29-1	-	TRBJ1-3	CSVEKILGNTIYF	TGCAGCGTTGAAAAAATTTTGGGAAACACCATATATTTT
-	TRBV28	-	TRBJ1-1	CASSLSPRLNTEAFF	TGTGCCAGCAGTTTATCGCCACGACTGAACACTGAAGCTTTCTTT
-	TRBV27	TRBD1	TRBJ2-1	CASSSGTGLVNEQFF	TGTGCCAGCAGTTCGGGGACAGGTTTGGTCAATGAGCAGTTCTTC
-	TRBV23-1	TRBD1	TRBJ2-2	CASSQLQGPSYAGELFF	TGCGCCAGCAGTCAATTACAGGGGCCATCTTACGCCGGGGAGCTGTTTTTT
-	TRBV4-2	-	TRBJ2-5	CASSQRTLQETQYF	TGTGCCAGCAGCCAAAGGACACTACAAGAGACCCAGTACTTC
-	TRBV11-2	-	TRBJ2-7	CASSLDSGTYSYEQYF	TGTGCCAGCAGCCTCGACTCCGGGACCTACTCCTACGAGCAGTACTTC
-	TRBV19	-	TRBJ1-1	CASSMGGTTEAFF	TGTGCCAGTAGTATGGGCGGGACCACTGAAGCTTTCTTT
-	TRBV7-3	-	TRBJ2-1	CASSLGLGGNEQFF	TGTGCCAGCAGCTTAGGCCTCGGGGGTAATGAGCAGTTCTTC
-	TRBV5-8	TRBD1	TRBJ1-3	CASSLDHRGSGNTIYF	TGTGCCAGCAGCTTGGATCACAGGGGCTCTGGAAACACCATATATTTT
-	TRBV28	-	TRBJ2-7	CASSYTSYEQYF	TGTGCCAGCAGTTATACCTCCTACGAGCAGTACTTC
-	TRBV19	TRBD1	TRBJ1-4	CASSPGQGVEKLFF	TGTGCCAGTAGTCCGGGACAGGGGGTTGAAAAACTGTTTTTT
-	TRBV29-1	-	TRBJ2-3	CSVGRLGRTDTQYF	TGCAGCGTTGGGCGGTTGGGTAGGACAGATACGCAGTATTTT
-	TRBV25-1	TRBD2	TRBJ2-7	CASSQGTRTEQYF	TGTGCCAGCAGTCAAGGGACTAGAACCGAGCAGTACTTC
-	TRBV19	TRBD1	TRBJ2-1	CASSIAQGARYEQFF	TGTGCCAGTAGTATAGCACAGGGGGCGCGTTATGAGCAGTTCTTC
-	TRBV5-1	-	TRBJ1-1	CASSLQGRGNTEAFF	TGCGCCAGCAGCCTCCAGGGGCGGGGGAACACTGAAGCTTTCTTT